This TCR beta chain appears in the sequencing data of a study of regulatory T cells in long-lasting Graves disease. Time point noted: newly diagnosed GD, antithyroid drugs for less than 3 months. RNA from PBMCs was the source of the TCR library. Looked up from germline, CDR1 is ENHRY and CDR2 is SYGVKD. This CDR3 region has 14 residues. The authors built TCR beta libraries using iRepertoire HTBI primers and Arm-PCR of CDR3 regions. Using its own MiXCR run on the multiplex PCR reads, TCRdb lists one record per CDR3 protein. The repertoire holds about 220,000 distinct CDR3 sequences, with about 19% as singletons. In this sample, this clonotype turned up a few times. A read error may be the cause here, since a much bigger clone is one base away. The same data also contributed to another study, on T cells in Graves' hyperthyroidism and ophthalmopathy. This second report adds: Among the patients, aged 18 to 65, hyperthyroidism was newly diagnosed and had lasted under 2 months.

The sample here was peripheral blood mononuclear cells (PBMCs), taken at new diagnosis, from a patient treated with antithyroid drugs. The rearrangement links TRBV10-3 to TRBJ2-7; D is possibly TRBD1 (5 bases). This receptor was obtained from a woman aged 30 to 39 with Graves disease. In DNA, the CDR3 is TGTGCCATCAGTGACCCACGACAGAACTACGAGCAGCACTTC. As protein: CAISDPRQNYEQHF.